This T cell receptor beta chain emerged from a study of Graves' ophthalmopathy and Graves' hyperthyroidism. At the level of the study: Stable hyperthyroidism was defined by absence of ophthalmopathy within 18 months of follow-up.

This clonotype appeared a few times. RNA transcripts provided the template for amplifying TCR beta CDR3 regions. The first round was an RT-PCR with HTBI primers, and the second round was a multiplex PCR. TCRdb re-derived calls from the multiplex PCR reads in MiXCR, one entry per CDR3 protein. The sample consists of 1 million to 1.3 million distinct CDR3 sequences, 35% to 40% of them appearing once. Eligible hyperthyroidism cases comprised new diagnoses of under 2 months' duration in individuals aged 18 to 65. If patients had other autoimmune diseases, uncontrolled infections, pregnancy or lactation, they were excluded. Trimming stripped 0 bases from V and 4 bases from J, with 13 bases between. Germline values: CDR1 MNHNY, CDR2 SVGAGI (reference sequence). This CDR3 is 15 amino acids long.

This sequence was found in an adult man with Graves' hyperthyroidism. The sequencing input was peripheral blood or thyroid tissue (not recorded which). This chain uses TRBV6-6 with TRBJ2-7, with D possibly matching TRBD1 (5 bases). The CDR3 DNA follows: TGTGCCAGCAGTTACTCGATCCAGGGTTCGTACGAGCAGTACTTC. Encoded protein: CASSYSIQGSYEQYF.